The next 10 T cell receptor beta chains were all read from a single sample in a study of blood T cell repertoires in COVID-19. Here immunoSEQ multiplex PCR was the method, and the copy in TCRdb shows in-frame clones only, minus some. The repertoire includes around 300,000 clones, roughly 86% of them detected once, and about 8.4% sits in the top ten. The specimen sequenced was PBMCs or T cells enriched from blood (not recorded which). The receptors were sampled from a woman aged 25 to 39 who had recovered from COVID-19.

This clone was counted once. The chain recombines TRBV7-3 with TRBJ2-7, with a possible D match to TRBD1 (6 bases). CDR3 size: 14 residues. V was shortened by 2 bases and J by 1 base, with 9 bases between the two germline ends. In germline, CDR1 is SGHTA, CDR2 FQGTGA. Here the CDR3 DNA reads TGTGCCAGCAGCTTATCAGGGGAATCCTACGAGCAGTACTTC. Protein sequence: CASSLSGESYEQYF.

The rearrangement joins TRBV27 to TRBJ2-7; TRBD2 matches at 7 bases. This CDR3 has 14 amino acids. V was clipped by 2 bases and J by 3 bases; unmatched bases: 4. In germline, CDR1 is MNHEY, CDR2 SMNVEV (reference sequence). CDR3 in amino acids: CASSLTGGRYEQYF. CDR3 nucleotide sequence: TGTGCCAGCAGTTTAACGGGAGGCCGCTACGAGCAGTACTTC.

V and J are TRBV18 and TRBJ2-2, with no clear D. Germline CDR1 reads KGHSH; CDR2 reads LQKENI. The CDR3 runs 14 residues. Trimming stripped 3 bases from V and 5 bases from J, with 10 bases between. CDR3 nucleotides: TGTGCCAGCTCACCCGTCCTTATAACCGGGGAGCTGTTTTTT. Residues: CASSPVLITGELFF. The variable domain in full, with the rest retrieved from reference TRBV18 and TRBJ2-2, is NAGVMQNPRHLVRRRGQEARLRCSPMKGHSHVYWYRQLPEEGLKFMVYLQKENIIDESGMPKERFSAEFPKEGPSILRIQQVVRGDSAAYFCASSPVLITGELFFGEGSRLTVL.

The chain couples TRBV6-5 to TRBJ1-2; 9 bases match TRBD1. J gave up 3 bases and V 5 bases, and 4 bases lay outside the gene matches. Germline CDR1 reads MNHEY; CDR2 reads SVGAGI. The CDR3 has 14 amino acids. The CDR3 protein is CASSTDRGYYGYTF. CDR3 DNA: TGTGCCAGCAGTACGGACAGGGGTTACTATGGCTACACCTTC.

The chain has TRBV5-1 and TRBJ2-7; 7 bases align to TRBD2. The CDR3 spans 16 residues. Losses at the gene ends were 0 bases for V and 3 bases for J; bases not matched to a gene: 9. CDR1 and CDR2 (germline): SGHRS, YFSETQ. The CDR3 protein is CASSLEVAGVGYEQYF. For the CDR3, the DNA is TGCGCCAGCAGCTTGGAGGTGGCGGGAGTAGGCTACGAGCAGTACTTC.

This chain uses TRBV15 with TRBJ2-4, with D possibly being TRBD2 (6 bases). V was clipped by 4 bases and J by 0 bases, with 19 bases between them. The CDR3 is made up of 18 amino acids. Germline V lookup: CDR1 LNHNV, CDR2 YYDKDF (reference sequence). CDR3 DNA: TGTGCCACCAGCACTCTCCTGGTTGGGCGGGGAGCCAAAAACATTCAGTACTTC. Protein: CATSTLLVGRGAKNIQYF.

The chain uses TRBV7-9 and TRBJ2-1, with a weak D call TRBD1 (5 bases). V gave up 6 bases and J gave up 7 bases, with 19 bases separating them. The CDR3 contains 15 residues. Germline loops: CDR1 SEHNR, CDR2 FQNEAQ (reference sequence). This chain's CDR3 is CASSRAGWPRNEQFF. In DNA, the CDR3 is TGTGCCAGCAGTAGGGCAGGGTGGCCCCGGAATGAGCAGTTCTTC.

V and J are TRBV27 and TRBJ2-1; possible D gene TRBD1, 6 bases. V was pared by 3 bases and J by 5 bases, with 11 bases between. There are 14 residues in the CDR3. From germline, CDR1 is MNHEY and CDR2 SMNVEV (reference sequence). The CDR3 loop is CASSLAGDHNEQFF. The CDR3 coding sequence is TGTGCCAGCAGTTTGGCAGGGGATCACAATGAGCAGTTCTTC.

The chain's CDR3 is CAWSVPRQTNSYEQYF. CDR3 sequence (DNA): TGTGCCTGGAGTGTACCCCGGCAGACAAATTCCTACGAGCAGTACTTC. The rearrangement joins TRBV30 to TRBJ2-7; D is ambiguous. CDR1 is GTSNPN, CDR2 SVGIG, per germline (reference sequence). The CDR3 is 16 amino acids. The V gene lost 0 bases and the J gene lost 1 base, with 16 bases spanning the gap.

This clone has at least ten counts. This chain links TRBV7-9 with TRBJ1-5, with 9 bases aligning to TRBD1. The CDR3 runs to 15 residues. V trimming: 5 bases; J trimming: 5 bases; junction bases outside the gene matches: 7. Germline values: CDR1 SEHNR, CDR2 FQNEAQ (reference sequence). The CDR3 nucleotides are TGTGCCAGCAGCCTACAGGGGGCTGGCCATCAGCCCCAGCATTTT. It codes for CASSLQGAGHQPQHF.